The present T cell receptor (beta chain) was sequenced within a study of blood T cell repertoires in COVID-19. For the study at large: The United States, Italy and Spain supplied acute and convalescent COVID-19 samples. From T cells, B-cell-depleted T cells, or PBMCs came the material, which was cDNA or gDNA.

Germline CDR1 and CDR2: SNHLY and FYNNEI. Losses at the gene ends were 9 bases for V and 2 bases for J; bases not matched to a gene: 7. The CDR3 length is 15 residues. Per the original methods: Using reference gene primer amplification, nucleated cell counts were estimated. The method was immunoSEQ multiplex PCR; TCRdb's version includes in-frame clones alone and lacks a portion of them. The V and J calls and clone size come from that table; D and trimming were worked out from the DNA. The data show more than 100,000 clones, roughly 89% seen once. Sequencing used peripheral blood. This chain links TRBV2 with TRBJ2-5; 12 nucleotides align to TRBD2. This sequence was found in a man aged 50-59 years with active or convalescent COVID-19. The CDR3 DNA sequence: TGTGCCAGAAATATAGGACTAGCGGGACAAGAGACCCAGTACTTC. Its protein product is CARNIGLAGQETQYF.